This TCR beta chain was sequenced during a study of high-grade serous ovarian cancer treatment subgroups. The CDR3 totals 13 residues. V lost 6 bases, J lost 6 bases, and 9 bases stayed unmatched. The germline CDR1 and CDR2 sequences are SGHRS and YFSETQ. Tumor samples were obtained before definitive surgery or chemotherapy. Study results and caveats: TCR relatedness rose with neoantigen level and trended with mutation load. CDR1 and CDR2 were left unanalyzed; analyses focused on CDR3. Different patients shared almost no repertoire; same-patient tumors shared 0.11 to 0.79.

Produced via immunoSEQ multiplex PCR; TCRdb's table is partial and in-frame only. The sample consists of 25,000 to 30,000 clones, around 84% of them appearing once. Details on this clone: Its antigen is unknown.

Source material: tumor tissue. The J gene is TRBJ2-7, the V gene TRBV5-1; 7 nucleotides match TRBD2. The receptor was isolated from a human donor with high-grade serous ovarian cancer. CDR3 sequence reads: CASTLERDREQYF. The CDR3 DNA is TGCGCCAGCACGCTTGAGCGGGATCGCGAGCAGTACTTC.